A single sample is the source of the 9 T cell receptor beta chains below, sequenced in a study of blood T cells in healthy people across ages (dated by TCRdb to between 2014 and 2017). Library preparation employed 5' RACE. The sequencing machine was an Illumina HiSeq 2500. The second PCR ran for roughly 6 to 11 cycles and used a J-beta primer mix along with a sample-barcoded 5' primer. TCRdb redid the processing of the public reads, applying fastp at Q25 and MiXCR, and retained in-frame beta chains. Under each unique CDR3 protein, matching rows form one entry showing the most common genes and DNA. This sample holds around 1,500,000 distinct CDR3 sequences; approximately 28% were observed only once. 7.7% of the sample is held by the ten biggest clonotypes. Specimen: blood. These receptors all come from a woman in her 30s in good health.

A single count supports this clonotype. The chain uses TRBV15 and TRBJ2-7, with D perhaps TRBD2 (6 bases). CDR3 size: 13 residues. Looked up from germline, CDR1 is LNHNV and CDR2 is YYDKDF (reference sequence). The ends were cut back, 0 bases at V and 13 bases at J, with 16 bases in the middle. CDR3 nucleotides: TGTGCCACCAGCAGAGATCAGGAGGGAATCCGATACTTC. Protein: CATSRDQEGIRYF.

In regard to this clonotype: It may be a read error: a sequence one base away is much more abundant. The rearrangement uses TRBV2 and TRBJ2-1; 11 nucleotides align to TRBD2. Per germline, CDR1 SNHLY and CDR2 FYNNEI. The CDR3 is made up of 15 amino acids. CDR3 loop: CASNPGLAVYNEQVF. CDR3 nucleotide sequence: TGTGCCAGCAACCCGGGACTAGCGGTATACAATGAGCAGGTCTTC.

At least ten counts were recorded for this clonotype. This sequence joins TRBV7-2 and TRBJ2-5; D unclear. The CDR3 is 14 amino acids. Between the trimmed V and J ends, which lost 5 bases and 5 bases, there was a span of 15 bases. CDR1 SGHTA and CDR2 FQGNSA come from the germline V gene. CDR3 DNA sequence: TGTGCCAGCAGCCCAAAGGGCCTAGGGGAGACCCAGTACTTC. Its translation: CASSPKGLGETQYF.

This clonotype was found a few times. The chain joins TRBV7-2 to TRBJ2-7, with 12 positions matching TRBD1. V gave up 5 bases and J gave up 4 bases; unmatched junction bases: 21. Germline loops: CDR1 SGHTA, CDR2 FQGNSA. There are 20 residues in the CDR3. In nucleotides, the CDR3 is TGTGCCAGCAGCCCTAGGGCGGGACAGGGGGCGGTTGGAGGGAATTACGAGCAGTACTTC. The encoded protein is CASSPRAGQGAVGGNYEQYF.

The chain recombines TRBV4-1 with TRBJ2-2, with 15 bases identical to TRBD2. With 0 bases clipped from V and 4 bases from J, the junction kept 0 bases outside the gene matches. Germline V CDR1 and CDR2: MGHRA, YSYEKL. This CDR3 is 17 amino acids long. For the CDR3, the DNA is TGCGCCAGCAGCCAAGAGGGACTAGCGGGGGGCACCGGGGAGCTGTTTTTT. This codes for CASSQEGLAGGTGELFF.

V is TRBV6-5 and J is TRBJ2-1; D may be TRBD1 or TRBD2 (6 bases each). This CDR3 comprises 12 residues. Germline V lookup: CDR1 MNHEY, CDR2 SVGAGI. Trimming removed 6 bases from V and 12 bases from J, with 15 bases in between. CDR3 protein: CASSSEGGRQFF. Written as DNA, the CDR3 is TGTGCCAGCAGCTCCGAGGGGGGTAGGCAGTTCTTC.

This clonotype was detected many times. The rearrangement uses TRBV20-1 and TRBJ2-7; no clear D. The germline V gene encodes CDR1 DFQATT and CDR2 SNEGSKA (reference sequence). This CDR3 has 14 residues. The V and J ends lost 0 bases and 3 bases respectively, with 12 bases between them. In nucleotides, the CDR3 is TGCAGTGCTAGAGATTCCAGCAGGAGCTACGAGCAGTACTTC. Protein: CSARDSSRSYEQYF.

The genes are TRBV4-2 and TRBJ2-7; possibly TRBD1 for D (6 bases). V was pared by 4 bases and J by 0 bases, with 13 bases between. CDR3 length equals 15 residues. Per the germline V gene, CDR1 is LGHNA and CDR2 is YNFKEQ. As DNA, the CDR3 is TGTGCCAGCAGCCTAGAGGACAGCCTCTCCTACGAGCAGTACTTC. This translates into CASSLEDSLSYEQYF.

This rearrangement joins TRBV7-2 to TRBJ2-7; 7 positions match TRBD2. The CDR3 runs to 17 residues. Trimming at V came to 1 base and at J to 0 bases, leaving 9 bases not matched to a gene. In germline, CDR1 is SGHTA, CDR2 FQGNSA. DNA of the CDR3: TGTGCCAGCAGCTTAGGGGGGTACGGGAGGAGCTCCTACGAGCAGTACTTC. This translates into CASSLGGYGRSSYEQYF.